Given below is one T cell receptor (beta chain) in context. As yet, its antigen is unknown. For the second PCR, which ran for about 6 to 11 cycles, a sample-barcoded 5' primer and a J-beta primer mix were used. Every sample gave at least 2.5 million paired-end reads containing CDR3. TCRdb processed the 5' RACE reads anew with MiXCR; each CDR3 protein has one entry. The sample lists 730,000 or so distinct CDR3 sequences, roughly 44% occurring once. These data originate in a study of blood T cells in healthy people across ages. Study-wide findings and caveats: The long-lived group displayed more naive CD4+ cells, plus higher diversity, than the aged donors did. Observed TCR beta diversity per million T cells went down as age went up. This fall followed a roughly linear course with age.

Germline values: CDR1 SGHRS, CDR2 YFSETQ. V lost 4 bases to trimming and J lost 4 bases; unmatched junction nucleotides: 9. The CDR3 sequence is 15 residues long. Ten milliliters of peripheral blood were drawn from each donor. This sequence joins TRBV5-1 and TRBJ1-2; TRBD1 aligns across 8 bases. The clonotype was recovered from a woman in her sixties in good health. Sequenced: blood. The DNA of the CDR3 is TGCGCCAGCAGCATCCAGGACAGGGACCTCTATGGCTACACCTTC. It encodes CASSIQDRDLYGYTF.